Shown below are 4 T cell receptor beta chains from a single sample sequenced in a study of beta chain features in type 1 diabetes. cDNA synthesis used the whole RNA isolate, giving expressed TCRB sequences. Method: immunoSEQ multiplex PCR; TCRdb's copy keeps in-frame clones and lacks some. The sample has about 410,000 clones, about 15% seen once; the top ten hold approximately 0.035%. Sequencing was done on a sample of naive CD4+ T cells from blood. These receptors came from a man in his thirties or forties in good health.

J is TRBJ2-3 and V is TRBV7-2; no clear D gene. The CDR3 has 15 amino acids. Germline loops: CDR1 SGHTA, CDR2 FQGNSA. V shed 3 bases and J shed 3 bases, with 13 bases lying between them. CDR3 region: CASSFKRTVTDTQYF. Written as DNA, the CDR3 is TGTGCCAGCAGCTTCAAGAGGACGGTGACAGATACGCAGTATTTT.

This clone was observed a few times. The chain couples TRBV2 to TRBJ1-5; D is undetermined. The CDR3 extends over 13 amino acids. The V end was cut by 5 bases, the J end by 0 bases, with 5 bases between. CDR1 SNHLY and CDR2 FYNNEI come from the germline V gene. DNA of the CDR3: TGTGCCAGCAGTCCTAATAGCAATCAGCCCCAGCATTTT. This codes for CASSPNSNQPQHF.

A few counts support this clone. The chain links TRBV5-6 to TRBJ1-1; D remains unclear. The germline V gene encodes CDR1 SGHDT and CDR2 YYEEEE. Trimming shortened V by 4 bases and J by 5 bases, and 18 bases separated the two germline ends. The CDR3 is made up of 15 amino acids. CDR3 DNA: TGTGCCAGCAGCCGGCTTGGGAGATTACAGACTGAAGCTTTCTTT. Encoded protein: CASSRLGRLQTEAFF.

This clone has only a few counts. At one end, the junction sequence differs from germline, possibly due to a read error. The rearrangement links TRBV30 to TRBJ1-4; D uncertain. CDR3 length equals 12 residues. Germline CDR1 is GTSNPN and CDR2 is SVGIG (reference sequence). The CDR3 sequence: CAWKVSAQCLVF. CDR3 nucleotide sequence: TGTGCCTGGAAAGTATCTGCTCAGTGCCTTGTTTTT.